These T cell receptor beta chains were read from a single sample in a study of blood T cell repertoires in COVID-19. The protocol was immunoSEQ multiplex PCR, while the TCRdb copy is restricted to in-frame clones and leaves out a portion. Among approximately 140,000 clones listed, around 90% were seen once. Sequencing was performed on PBMCs or T cells enriched from blood (not recorded which). These receptors came from a woman between 40 and 55 years old who had been exposed to COVID-19. Each CDR3 is given with its conserved first and last residue. D genes are given only for firm matches. A row's size may be missing; if present it is once, few, many or a size class.

TRBV6-4,TRBJ1-5,NA,17,NA,TGTGCCAGCAGTGCGTCCACCGGGGACACCCAGAATCAGCCCCAGCATTTT,CASSASTGDTQNQPQHF
TRBV18,TRBJ2-2,once,15,NA,TGTGCCAGCTCACCACCCCGGGAGAACACCGGGGAGCTGTTTTTT,CASSPPRENTGELFF
TRBV19,TRBJ1-6,NA,15,TRBD1,TGTGCCAGTACCGCCGGGACAGGGGGAAATTCACCCCTCCACTTT,CASTAGTGGNSPLHF
TRBV6-6,TRBJ1-4,NA,14,NA,TGTGCCAGCAGTTACGGGACTGGCAATGAAAAACTGTTTTTT,CASSYGTGNEKLFF
TRBV11-2,TRBJ2-7,NA,14,NA,TGTGCCAGCAGCTTATCCCAGGGCGCTTACGAGCAGTACTTC,CASSLSQGAYEQYF
TRBV19,TRBJ1-4,NA,13,TRBD1,TGTGCCAGTACGGACAGGGTAAATGAAAAACTGTTTTTT,CASTDRVNEKLFF
TRBV7-9,TRBJ1-6,few,15,NA,TGTGCCAGCAGCCCACAGAGCTCCTATAATTCACCCCTCCACTTT,CASSPQSSYNSPLHF
TRBV10-1,TRBJ1-3,NA,15,NA,TGCGCCAGCAGTGAGAGAGGGAGCTCTGGAAACACCATATATTTT,CASSERGSSGNTIYF
TRBV5-8,TRBJ2-1,once,13,NA,TGTGCCAGCAGCAGGAGGGGTAACGATGAGCAGTTCTTC,CASSRRGNDEQFF
TRBV3-1/TRBV3-2,TRBJ2-4,NA,13,NA,TGTGCCAGCAGCCAATATGGGGAGAACATTCAGTACTTC,CASSQYGENIQYF
TRBV15,TRBJ2-7,few,15,TRBD2,TGTGCCACCAGCCCTAGCGGGAGTCAGGCCTACGAGCAGTACTTC,CATSPSGSQAYEQYF
TRBV6-2/TRBV6-3,TRBJ2-1,NA,16,NA,TGTGCCAGCAGTTACTCGATCGGGAGCTCCTACAATGAGCAGTTCTTC,CASSYSIGSSYNEQFF
TRBV11-2,TRBJ1-1,NA,13,NA,TGTGCCAGCAGCTTTGAGACTTACACTGAAGCTTTCTTT,CASSFETYTEAFF
TRBV7-3,TRBJ1-2,NA,13,TRBD1,TGTGCCAGCAGCTCGACAGGGAACTATGGCTACACCTTC,CASSSTGNYGYTF
TRBV5-5,TRBJ1-6,NA,14,TRBD1,TGTGCCAGCAGCTTCGGGACAGCTAATTCACCCCTCCACTTT,CASSFGTANSPLHF
TRBV5-6,TRBJ2-1,NA,14,TRBD1,TGTGCCAGCAGCTTGCAGGGGGCGCGGAATGAGCAGTTCTTC,CASSLQGARNEQFF
TRBV28,TRBJ2-7,NA,15,TRBD1,TGTGCCAGCAGTTTACCGGGACAGGGTACCCACGAGCAGTACTTC,CASSLPGQGTHEQYF
TRBV7-8,TRBJ2-1,NA,14,NA,TGTGCCAGCAGCTTAGCTGATGCAGACAATGAGCAGTTCTTC,CASSLADADNEQFF
TRBV19,TRBJ1-2,NA,15,TRBD1,TGTGCCAGTAGTCCCGGCCCGGGACAGGGGAATGGCTACACCTTC,CASSPGPGQGNGYTF
TRBV9,TRBJ2-3,NA,16,TRBD2,TGTGCCAGCAGCGTAGTAGCGGGGGGGCGCACAGATACGCAGTATTTT,CASSVVAGGRTDTQYF
TRBV7-9,TRBJ2-7,NA,14,NA,TGTGCCAGCAGCTTAGCGGGAGGCCTCGAGGAGCAGTACTTC,CASSLAGGLEEQYF
TRBV6-2/TRBV6-3,TRBJ2-1,NA,19,TRBD2,TGTGCCAGCAGTAAGACGGGACTAGCGGGTCCAAGCTCCTACAATGAGCAGTTCTTC,CASSKTGLAGPSSYNEQFF
TRBV19,TRBJ2-3,NA,13,NA,TGTGCCAGTAGCCTGAGGAGAGCAGATACGCAGTATTTT,CASSLRRADTQYF
TRBV28,TRBJ1-4,NA,13,NA,TGTGCCAGCAGCTTACAGTATAATGAAAAACTGTTTTTT,CASSLQYNEKLFF
TRBV4-3,TRBJ2-7,NA,16,TRBD1,TGCGCCAGCAGCCAAGATCAGGTCAGGGGGCTGGGCGAGCAGTACTTC,CASSQDQVRGLGEQYF
TRBV7-2,TRBJ2-3,NA,14,NA,TGTGCCAGCAGCTTAGTCGGGTCCGGAGATACGCAGTATTTT,CASSLVGSGDTQYF
TRBV7-2,TRBJ2-5,NA,15,TRBD1,TGTGCCAGCAGCTCCGACAGGGGAGGTTTCCAGACCCAGTACTTC,CASSSDRGGFQTQYF
TRBV12-5,TRBJ1-4,once,17,NA,TGTGCTAGTGGTTTGGGGATTACAGGGAGCCTTAATGAAAAACTGTTTTTT,CASGLGITGSLNEKLFF
TRBV7-7,TRBJ2-2,NA,15,TRBD1,TGTGCCAGCAGTTCTCGTACAGGGGGAGCCGGGGAGCTGTTTTTT,CASSSRTGGAGELFF
TRBV11-3,TRBJ2-1,NA,15,TRBD2,TGTGCCAGCAGCCCTACTAGCGGGGGGCCGAATGAGCAGTTCTTC,CASSPTSGGPNEQFF
TRBV11-3,TRBJ2-3,NA,14,NA,TGTGCCAGCAGCCCAGACCCCACAGGAGATACGCAGTATTTT,CASSPDPTGDTQYF
TRBV19,TRBJ2-1,NA,17,TRBD2,TGTGCCAGTAGTGATCGCCCGGGACTAGGATCCTACAATGAGCAGTTCTTC,CASSDRPGLGSYNEQFF
TRBV6-1,TRBJ1-1,NA,15,TRBD1,TGTGCCAGCAGTCGCACCAGACAGGGGGTCGGAGAAGCTTTCTTT,CASSRTRQGVGEAFF
TRBV2,TRBJ1-1,NA,16,NA,TGTGCCAGCAGTGAAGCAGGTCCTACACTAGGGACTGAAGCTTTCTTT,CASSEAGPTLGTEAFF
TRBV2,TRBJ2-1,NA,12,NA,TGTGCCAGCATCGGGGGAAACAATGAGCAGTTCTTC,CASIGGNNEQFF
TRBV6-5,TRBJ1-2,NA,15,NA,TGTGCCAGCAGTTACCAATGGACAGCTAACTATGGCTACACCTTC,CASSYQWTANYGYTF
TRBV10-3,TRBJ1-5,NA,14,TRBD1,TGTGCCATCTTTTCGGGACAGGGCGACCAGCCCCAGCATTTT,CAIFSGQGDQPQHF
TRBV9,TRBJ2-1,NA,18,TRBD2,TGTGCCAGCAGCGTAGTGGCCGCGCAGGCGGGAGTCTACAATGAGCAGTTCTTC,CASSVVAAQAGVYNEQFF
TRBV5-4,TRBJ2-5,few,15,TRBD2,TGTGCCAGCAGCTTGCCTAGCGGACAACAAGAGACCCAGTACTTC,CASSLPSGQQETQYF
TRBV5-1,TRBJ1-1,NA,15,TRBD1,TGCGCCAGCAGCGCCGGGACAGGGATTGGCACTGAAGCTTTCTTT,CASSAGTGIGTEAFF
TRBV6-5,TRBJ1-6,NA,15,TRBD1,TGTGCCAGCAGCCTGGGGACAGGGCCTAATTCACCCCTCCACTTT,CASSLGTGPNSPLHF